This entry features one TCR beta chain sequence. Its target antigen remains unknown. No clone much larger than this one lies a single base away; base qualities are absent. In total, more than 500 healthy bone marrow donors made up the cohort. At the time of sampling, every cohort member was nominally healthy, though immune exposures that went unrecorded were likely present. The donor was CMV seronegative and belonged to the group of 352 seronegative cohort members. Each donor provided a peripheral blood sample, and peripheral blood mononuclear cells were used for TCR beta sequencing. Genomic DNA extraction from the blood cell samples was performed with the Qiagen DNeasy Blood Extraction Kit. The germline V gene (reference sequence) provides CDR1 PRHDT and CDR2 FYEKMQ. The junction shows trimming of 5 bases on V and 4 bases on J, and the gene matches do not reach 6 bases of it. The CDR3 measures 14 amino acids from cysteine to phenylalanine. Here the CDR3 DNA is all that survives: 42 bases in frame from base 1.

The library was built by means of the immunoSEQ multiplex PCR assay. A mixture of 60 forward primers for TCR Vbeta segments and 13 reverse primers for TCR Jbeta segments was used in the multiplex PCR. A multiplex PCR assay on genomic DNA amplified the CDR3 region of rearranged TCR beta genes. The Illumina HiSeq System was used to sequence the amplified TCR beta libraries as 87-base-pair reads. As for the authors' bioinformatics: A later analysis tallied roughly 76 million unique TCR beta chains across the 650 to 750 repertoires, and some 10 million of those chains were shared by two or more donors. Raw reads were error-corrected and collapsed into unique sequences with a nearest-neighbor algorithm that merged closely related sequences to remove PCR and sequencing errors. To assign V, D and J gene segments, CDR3 sequences were aligned to IMGT reference sequences. For a sequence to be retained, a match of at least six nucleotides was required to both a V gene segment and a J gene segment. Rearrangements were classified as productive when the CDR3 lacked stop codons and remained in frame with V and J, and all other rearrangements were classified as non-productive. CDR3 was defined according to IMGT convention as the region running from the second conserved V-encoded cysteine to the conserved J-encoded phenylalanine. Sequences without an unambiguous match to a single V gene segment were excluded from the earlier analysis of 450 to 750 of the donors. In an earlier analysis of approximately 590 of the donors, V segments were called functional above 56.7% productive rearrangements and were called segregating when the between-donor standard deviation exceeded 5%. A statistical classification framework was built to diagnose cytomegalovirus status from the catalog of TCR beta chain sequences. A later analysis assigned V and J genes by comparing TCR nucleotide sequences with IMGT/GENE-DB human TR gene sequences. In a later analysis, CDR3 sequences and most-parsimonious VDJ recombination scenarios were assigned using the TCRdist pipeline. In a later analysis, each TCR beta chain was defined by its CDR3 amino acid sequence together with its V-gene family, and reads lacking a unique V-gene family were excluded. As a way to deal with suspected cross-contamination and a sequencing artifact, a later analysis dropped 450 to 600 nucleotide sequences that were highly shared and had low generation probability. For each public chain, a later analysis derived a clonal expansion index from normalized ranks of inferred template counts within each repertoire. A later analysis computed generation probabilities with a VDJ recombination model fitted to out-of-frame rearrangements, and checked the results against IGoR. Hypergeometric tests were used in a later analysis to score TCR-TCR, TCR-HLA and TCR-CMV co-occurrence, with a repertoire-size bias correction applied to the TCR pairs. False discovery rates were estimated in a later analysis by permuting HLA or CMV assignments 20 times. In a later analysis, co-occurring TCRs were grouped using DBSCAN, and TCRdist sequence similarity was added for clustering within HLA-allele-positive subsets. Repertoires with fewer than 30,000 or more than 120,000 public chains, plus five repertoires with anomalous nucleotide sharing, were excluded from co-occurrence clustering. The clones in this table, taken by TCRdb from immuneACCESS, are in-frame only. Not every clone is retained; where verified, under half of the shortfall comes from an unresolved V gene, and the cause of the rest is unknown. From that table come the V and J calls and clone size; the DNA was used to work out D and trimming. For this sample the table gives 250,000 or so clones, of which about nine tenths were detected only once. The top ten clones comprise 1.7% of the sample.

The sample is drawn from a study of cytomegalovirus exposure and HLA in healthy donors (dated by TCRdb to 2015 to 2018). Turning to the overall study: An earlier analysis of approximately 550 of the donors reported about 250 Gb of sequence data and roughly 100 million unique TCR beta sequences from 150 million to 200 million T cells. The T cell repertoires of 670 or so subjects were profiled by immunosequencing and related to cytomegalovirus serostatus. Typing coverage differed by locus: A, B, C, DRB1 and DQB1 were typed in about 620-640 donors, DQA1 in about 560, DPA1 in around 610, and DPB1 in just under 490. The study aimed to test whether cataloging public T cell receptors could reveal signatures of past pathogen exposure. An earlier analysis of 587 of the donors applied high-throughput TCR beta sequencing to assess whether each TCR beta V gene segment acted as functional or pseudogenic. Donor age, sex, ethnicity and CMV serostatus were collected together with the repertoire data. Rather than drawing on any new phenotypic data, the later analysis identified candidate immune exposures from TCR beta sequences and the way those sequences occurred across donors. All discovery cohort repertoires had been generated using a single sequencing platform. A later genetic analysis used genome-wide SNP genotypes for about 60% of the roughly 670 donors, treating that subset as a discovery cohort. Both class I and class II loci were covered by HLA typing, at four-digit resolution. Besides the first cohort of some 670 subjects, a separate validation cohort made up of about 120 different subjects was used. To study patterns of TCR occurrence, a later analysis re-analyzed previously published TCR beta repertoires from around 670 donors and added high-resolution HLA genotyping. Several DR-DQ haplotypes were treated as single units for association and clustering because of strong linkage in the cohort. Of the roughly 400 genotyped donors, 81% were placed in the genetic ancestry cluster associated with self-reported Caucasian donors. About 300 gigabases of sequencing data and tens of millions of unique TCR sequences were included in an early release covering around 650 HLA-typed donors. To predict cytomegalovirus infection status, the study brought together high-throughput TCR immunosequencing, statistical association of individual TCRs with disease status, and machine learning. Across some 400 genotyped donors of the cohort, an average of roughly 200,000 unique TCR beta nucleotide sequences per donor were sequenced, and 15% to 20% of those sequences were non-productive.

What the study reported, not specific to this receptor: The authors suggested that the approach could potentially be generalized to other disease states and immunological phenotypes. In a later genetic analysis, a missense DCLRE1C variant was associated with V-gene and J-gene trimming of TCR beta chains, and the association was replicated in an independent cohort. The only immune exposure information available for the cohort was CMV serostatus. Sequencing depth was assumed to be roughly uniform across donors in the presence/absence analyses, though that assumption may not hold. In a later analysis, HLA-associated TCR beta chains were found to be more clonally expanded and to have lower generation probabilities than equally common non-associated chains. A further reported finding was that TCR beta sequences accurately predicted the HLA-A and HLA-B alleles for most subjects in the first cohort. In a later analysis, some 18,000 TCR beta sequences were associated with specific HLA alleles at a false discovery rate of 0.05. Broadly in line with IMGT annotations, most TCR beta V segments showed up in productive rearrangements about 90% or about 30% of the time in an earlier analysis of around 600 of the donors. Because HLA typing was missing for some donors at each locus, association tests included only the typed subset. Most CMV-associated TCR beta chains appeared to be HLA-restricted in a later analysis, and the HLA associations seemed to be driven largely by CMV exposure. In a later analysis, TCR association rates were found to vary across HLA loci, with the most associated TCRs seen for DRB1 alleles and the fewest for HLA-C alleles. Assigning TCR associations to individual alleles was difficult when HLA alleles, especially DR and DQ, strongly co-occurred. A cluster of highly shared sequence variants was judged likely to be a technical artifact of the sequencing pipeline. Across donors, most TCR sequences were observed very rarely, whereas some public TCRs were present in many individuals. In the study, about 150 TCR beta chains were listed as associated with cytomegalovirus. In this cohort, only TCR beta chains were sequenced, and detectable features were limited by the absence of alpha or paired-chain data. Because counts were too low, approximately 15 rarely observed V segments, including chromosome 9 orphons, were excluded from the earlier analysis of some 540 of the donors. In a later genetic analysis, fewer N-insertions in productive TCRs were reported among donors in an Asian-associated ancestry cluster than the roughly 640-donor mean. In vitro tests confirmed that three of the cytomegalovirus-associated TCR beta chains recognize cytomegalovirus antigens. Linkage disequilibrium might explain the correlated functional status among segregating V segments, but an unknown experimental factor could not be ruled out. Some IMGT-functional V segments, including TRBV6-2 and TRBV6-3, could not be distinguished by the 87-base-pair reads and were therefore excluded. Cytomegalovirus status was reported to be diagnosed by the classifier with high specificity and sensitivity in both the original and validation cohorts. According to a later analysis, parvovirus B19, influenza, CMV and Epstein-Barr virus appeared linked to several top co-occurrence clusters.

This chain joins TRBV13 to TRBJ1-2, and 8 bases in between align with TRBD1. The sequence was collected from a girl aged 2 to 9 in good health and CMV-seronegative. Material: PBMCs. This receptor has the CDR3 CASSTGQGGYGYTF. The nucleotides read TGTGCCAGCAGCACAGGACAGGGCGGCTATGGCTACACCTTC.